This T cell receptor beta chain was sequenced for a study of naive and memory T cell subsets. Study-wide points: Possibly reflecting memory cells re-expressing CD45RA, a few larger clonotypes occurred in naive repertoires, especially CD8. Over 95% of naive TCR sequences appeared only once after error correction, unlike memory subsets. No ground truth validated the naive and memory repertoire findings.

This CDR3 is 13 amino acids long. V dropped 6 bases and J dropped 3; count of bases not matched to a gene: 5. Two oligonucleotides, mixed equimolar, formed the beta constant-region primer covering TRBC1 and TRBC2. Nested alpha and beta constant-region primers with the SP2 primer drove four PCR rounds on ligated cDNA. TCRdb independently ran MiXCR on the UMI-ligation and nested PCR reads; one entry per CDR3 protein. The sample includes approximately 90,000 distinct CDR3 sequences, 11% seen only once; the top ten take approximately 0.14%. This clonotype has just a few counts. Its specificity is unknown. Cells stained for CD3, CD4, CD8, CD45RA and CD27 were sorted into four subsets.

The V call is TRBV12-3 or TRBV12-4, the J call TRBJ2-7; 7 positions agree with TRBD1. The clonotype comes from a human donor in good health. The specimen sequenced was naive CD4+ T cells from blood. In DNA form, the CDR3 reads TGTGCCAGCAGGCCGACAGGGCTCTACGAGCAGTACTTC. Translation gives CASRPTGLYEQYF.